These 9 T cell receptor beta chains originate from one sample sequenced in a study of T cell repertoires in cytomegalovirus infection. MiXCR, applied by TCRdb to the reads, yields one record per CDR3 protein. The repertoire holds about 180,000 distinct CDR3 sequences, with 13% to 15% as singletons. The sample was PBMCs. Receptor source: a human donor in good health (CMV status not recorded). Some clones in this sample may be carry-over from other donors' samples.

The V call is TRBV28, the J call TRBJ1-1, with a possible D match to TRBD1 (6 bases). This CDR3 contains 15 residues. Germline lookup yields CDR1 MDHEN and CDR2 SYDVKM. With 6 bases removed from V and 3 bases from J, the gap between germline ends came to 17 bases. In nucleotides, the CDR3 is TGTGCCAGCAGATATAGGGGGGGCAGCTACACTGAAGCTTTCTTT. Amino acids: CASRYRGGSYTEAFF.

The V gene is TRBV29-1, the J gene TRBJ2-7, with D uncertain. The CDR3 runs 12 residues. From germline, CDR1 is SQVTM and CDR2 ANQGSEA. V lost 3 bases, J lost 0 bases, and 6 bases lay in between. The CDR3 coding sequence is TGCAGCGTTGAGGAGAGCTCCTACGAGCAGTACTTC. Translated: CSVEESSYEQYF.

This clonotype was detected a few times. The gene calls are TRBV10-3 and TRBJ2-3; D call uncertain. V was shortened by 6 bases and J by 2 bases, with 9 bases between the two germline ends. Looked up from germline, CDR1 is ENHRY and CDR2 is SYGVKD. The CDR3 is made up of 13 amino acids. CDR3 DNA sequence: TGTGCCATCAGGGGCGAATCCACAGATACGCAGTATTTT. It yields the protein CAIRGESTDTQYF.

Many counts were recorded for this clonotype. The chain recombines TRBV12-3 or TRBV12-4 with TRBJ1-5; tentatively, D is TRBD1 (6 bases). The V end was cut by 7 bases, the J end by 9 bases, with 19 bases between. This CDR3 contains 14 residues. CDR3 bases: TGTGCCAGCACCCTCTCAGCTAGGGGGGGGCCCCAGCATTTT. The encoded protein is CASTLSARGGPQHF.

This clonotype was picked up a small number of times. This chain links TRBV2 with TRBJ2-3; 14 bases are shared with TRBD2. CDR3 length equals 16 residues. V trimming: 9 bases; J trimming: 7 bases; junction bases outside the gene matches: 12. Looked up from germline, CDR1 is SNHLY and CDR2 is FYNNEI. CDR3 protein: CASRKGLAGVGNTQYF. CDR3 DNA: TGTGCCAGTAGGAAGGGACTAGCGGGAGTGGGGAATACGCAGTATTTT.

CDR3 protein: CASSQYPTKRAYEQYF. The CDR3 DNA follows: TGTGCCAGCAGCCAATACCCCACAAAAAGGGCCTACGAGCAGTACTTC. V and J are TRBV14 and TRBJ2-7; no firm D call. CDR3 length: 16 amino acids. Germline V gene lookup returns CDR1 SGHDN and CDR2 FVKESK. V lost 2 bases to trimming and J lost 2 bases, with 16 bases between them.

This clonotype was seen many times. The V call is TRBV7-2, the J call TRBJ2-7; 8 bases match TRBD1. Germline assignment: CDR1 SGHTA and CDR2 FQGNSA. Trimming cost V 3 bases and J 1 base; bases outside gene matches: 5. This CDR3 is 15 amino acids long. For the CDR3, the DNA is TGTGCCAGCAGCTTCACCGGGACAGGATCCTACGAGCAGTACTTC. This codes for CASSFTGTGSYEQYF.

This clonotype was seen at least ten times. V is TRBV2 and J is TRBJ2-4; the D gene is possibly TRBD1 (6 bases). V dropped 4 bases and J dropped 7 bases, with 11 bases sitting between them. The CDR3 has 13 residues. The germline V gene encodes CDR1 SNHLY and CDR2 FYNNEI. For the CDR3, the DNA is TGTGCCAGCAGTGGTGGGCAGGGGAACATTCAGTACTTC. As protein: CASSGGQGNIQYF.

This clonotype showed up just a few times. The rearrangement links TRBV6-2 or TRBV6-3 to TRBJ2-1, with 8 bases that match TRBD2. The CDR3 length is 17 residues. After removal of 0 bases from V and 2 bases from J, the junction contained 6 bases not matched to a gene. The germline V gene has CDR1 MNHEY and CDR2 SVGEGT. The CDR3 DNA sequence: TGTGCCAGCAGTTACTCGGGGGGCGGGAGGCCCTACAATGAGCAGTTCTTC. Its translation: CASSYSGGGRPYNEQFF.